This T cell receptor beta chain was captured in a study of shared clonotypes between healthy human individuals. Libraries were prepared by immunoSEQ multiplex PCR; TCRdb keeps only in-frame clonotypes and omits some of them. The sample contains over 2 million clones, around 93% of which appear only once. Notes on the study in general: Clonotypes not shared had lower generation probabilities than those common to all four donors. In having few donors, the study represented limited genetic and exposure-history diversity.

Trimming stripped 7 bases from V and 2 bases from J, with 18 bases between. CDR1 MDHEN and CDR2 SYDVKM come from the germline V gene. This CDR3 region has 16 residues. The sample holds one count of this clone. Antigen: not known. This sequence was found in a man aged 18-30 years in good health. Some clones in this sample may be carry-over from other donors' samples. The chain has TRBV28 and TRBJ1-5; D perhaps matches TRBD1 (5 bases). The sequenced material came from naive CD4+ T cells from PBMCs. The subset: CD45RA+ positively selected. CDR3 nucleotide sequence: TGTGCCAGCACACCGCGGGGGGGTAGGGGCAATCAGCCCCAGCATTTT. This gives the protein CASTPRGGRGNQPQHF.